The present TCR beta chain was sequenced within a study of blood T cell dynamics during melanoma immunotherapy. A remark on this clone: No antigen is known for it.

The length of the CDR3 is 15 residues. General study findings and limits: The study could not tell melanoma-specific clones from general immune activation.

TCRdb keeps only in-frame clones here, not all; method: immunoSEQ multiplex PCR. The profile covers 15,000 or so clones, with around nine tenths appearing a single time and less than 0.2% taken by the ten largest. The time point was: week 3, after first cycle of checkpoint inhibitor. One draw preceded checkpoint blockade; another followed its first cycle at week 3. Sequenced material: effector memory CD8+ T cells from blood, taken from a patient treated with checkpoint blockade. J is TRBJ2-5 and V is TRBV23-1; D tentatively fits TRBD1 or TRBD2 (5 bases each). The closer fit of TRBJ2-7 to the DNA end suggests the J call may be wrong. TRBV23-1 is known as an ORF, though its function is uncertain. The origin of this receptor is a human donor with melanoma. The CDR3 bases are TGCGCCAGCAGTCAACCCCAGGGACGCTCCTACGAGCAGTACTTC. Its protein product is CASSQPQGRSYEQYF.